The source of this T cell receptor beta chain is a study of blood T cell repertoires in COVID-19. Overall study context: The study drew acute and convalescent COVID-19 samples from the United States, Italy and Spain.

Germline CDR1 and CDR2: SGHNT and YYREEE (reference sequence). This CDR3 is built from 14 residues. In the original workflow: Reference gene primer amplification yielded estimated nucleated cell counts. TCRdb keeps only in-frame clones here, not all; method: immunoSEQ multiplex PCR. V, J and clone size reflect that table, while D and trimming were determined from the DNA. This table holds around 160,000 clones, approximately 86% found once. This receptor was obtained from a man in his 60s with acute or convalescent COVID-19. The sample consisted of peripheral blood. The V call is TRBV5-4, the J call TRBJ2-2; TRBD2 matches 10 bases. CDR3 sequence (DNA): TGTGCGAGCGGGACTAGCGAGAACACCGGGGAGCTGTTTTTT. It encodes CASGTSENTGELFF.